The sequence of this T cell receptor beta chain was determined in a study of OX40 agonist ivuxolimab in advanced cancers. Using immunoSEQ multiplex PCR, the repertoire was profiled, and TCRdb retains in-frame clones only, with some absent. The sample consists of around 50,000 clones, approximately 85% of them appearing once. The V gene lost 7 bases and the J gene lost 0 bases, with 13 bases spanning the gap. CDR1 and CDR2 from the germline V gene are MDHEN and SYDVKM. The CDR3 totals 14 residues. The sample was CD4+ or CD8+ T cells sorted from blood, taken in a trial of the OX40 agonist ivuxolimab. This clonotype was sampled from an adult with an advanced solid tumor such as melanoma, head and neck, liver or kidney cancer. The chain couples TRBV28 to TRBJ2-7; maybe TRBD2 (6 bases). In DNA, the CDR3 is TGTGCCAGCACCCCCCCGACTAGCTCCTACGAGCAGTACTTC. Protein product: CASTPPTSSYEQYF.